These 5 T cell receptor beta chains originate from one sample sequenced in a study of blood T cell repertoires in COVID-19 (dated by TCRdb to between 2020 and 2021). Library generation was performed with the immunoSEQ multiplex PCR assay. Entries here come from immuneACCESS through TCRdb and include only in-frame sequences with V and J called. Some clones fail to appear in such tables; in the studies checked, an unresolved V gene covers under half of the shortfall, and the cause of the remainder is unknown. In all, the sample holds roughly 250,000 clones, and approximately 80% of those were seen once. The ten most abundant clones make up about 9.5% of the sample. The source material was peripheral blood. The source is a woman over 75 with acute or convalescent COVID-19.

The CDR3 loop reads CASSPGGTGGYNSPLHF. The CDR3, as DNA: TGTGCCAGCAGCCCCGGAGGGACAGGGGGCTATAATTCACCCCTCCACTTT. The V and J genes are TRBV5-6 and TRBJ1-6; 11 bases map to TRBD1. Trimming removed 4 bases from V and 3 bases from J; junction bases left unmatched: 6. Germline lookup yields CDR1 SGHDT and CDR2 YYEEEE. The CDR3 loop spans 17 amino acids.

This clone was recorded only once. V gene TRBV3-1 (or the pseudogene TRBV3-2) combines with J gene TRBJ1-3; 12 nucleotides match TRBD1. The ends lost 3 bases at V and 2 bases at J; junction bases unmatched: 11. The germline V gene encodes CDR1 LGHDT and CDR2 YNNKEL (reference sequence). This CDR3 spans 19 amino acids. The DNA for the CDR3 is TGTGCCAGCAGCCAGTCTCGTCCGGGACAGGGGGCCCCTGGAAACACCATATATTTT. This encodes CASSQSRPGQGAPGNTIYF.

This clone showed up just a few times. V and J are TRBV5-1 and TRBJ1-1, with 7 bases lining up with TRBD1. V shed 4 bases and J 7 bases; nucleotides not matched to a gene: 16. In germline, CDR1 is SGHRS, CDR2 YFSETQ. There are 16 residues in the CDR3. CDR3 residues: CASSQMGDRVLDEAFF. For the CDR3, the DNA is TGCGCCAGCAGCCAAATGGGAGACAGGGTACTGGATGAAGCTTTCTTT.

CDR3 region: CASSTTGDQPQHF. The CDR3 DNA sequence: TGCGCCAGCAGCACGACAGGGGATCAGCCCCAGCATTTT. The chain has TRBV5-1 and TRBJ1-5, with TRBD1 matching over 8 bases. CDR1 is SGHRS and CDR2 is YFSETQ in the germline V gene. The CDR3 sequence is 13 residues long. The trim removed 4 bases at V and 5 bases at J, leaving 2 bases unmatched.

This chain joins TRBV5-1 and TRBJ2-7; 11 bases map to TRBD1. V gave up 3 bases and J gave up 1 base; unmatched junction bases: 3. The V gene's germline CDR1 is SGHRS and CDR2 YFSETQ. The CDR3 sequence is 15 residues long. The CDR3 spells CASSWGTGGSYEQYF. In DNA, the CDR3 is TGCGCCAGCAGCTGGGGGACAGGGGGATCCTACGAGCAGTACTTC.